This T cell receptor (beta chain) was profiled in a study of blood T cells in healthy people across ages. Donor samples were obtained from healthy Caucasian individuals from Russia, aged about 6 to 100. The sample, about 9.7 milliliters of peripheral blood, was drawn from each donor. For the second PCR, which ran for 7 to 11 cycles, a sample-barcoded 5' primer and a J-beta primer mix were used. TCRdb analysed the 5' RACE reads with MiXCR anew, one entry per CDR3 protein. The sample has about 1.8 million distinct CDR3 sequences; 40% to 55% are singletons. This CDR3 has 15 amino acids. V was cut by 4 bases and J by 4 bases, with 16 bases left in between. The germline V gene encodes CDR1 MGHRA and CDR2 YSYEKL.

This chain links TRBV4-1 with TRBJ1-2; no reliable D call. This TCR was sampled from a middle-aged woman in good health. What was sequenced was blood. DNA for the CDR3: TGCGCCAGCAGCCCTCTAGCGGGCCAGACCTATGGCTACACCTTC. Protein product: CASSPLAGQTYGYTF.